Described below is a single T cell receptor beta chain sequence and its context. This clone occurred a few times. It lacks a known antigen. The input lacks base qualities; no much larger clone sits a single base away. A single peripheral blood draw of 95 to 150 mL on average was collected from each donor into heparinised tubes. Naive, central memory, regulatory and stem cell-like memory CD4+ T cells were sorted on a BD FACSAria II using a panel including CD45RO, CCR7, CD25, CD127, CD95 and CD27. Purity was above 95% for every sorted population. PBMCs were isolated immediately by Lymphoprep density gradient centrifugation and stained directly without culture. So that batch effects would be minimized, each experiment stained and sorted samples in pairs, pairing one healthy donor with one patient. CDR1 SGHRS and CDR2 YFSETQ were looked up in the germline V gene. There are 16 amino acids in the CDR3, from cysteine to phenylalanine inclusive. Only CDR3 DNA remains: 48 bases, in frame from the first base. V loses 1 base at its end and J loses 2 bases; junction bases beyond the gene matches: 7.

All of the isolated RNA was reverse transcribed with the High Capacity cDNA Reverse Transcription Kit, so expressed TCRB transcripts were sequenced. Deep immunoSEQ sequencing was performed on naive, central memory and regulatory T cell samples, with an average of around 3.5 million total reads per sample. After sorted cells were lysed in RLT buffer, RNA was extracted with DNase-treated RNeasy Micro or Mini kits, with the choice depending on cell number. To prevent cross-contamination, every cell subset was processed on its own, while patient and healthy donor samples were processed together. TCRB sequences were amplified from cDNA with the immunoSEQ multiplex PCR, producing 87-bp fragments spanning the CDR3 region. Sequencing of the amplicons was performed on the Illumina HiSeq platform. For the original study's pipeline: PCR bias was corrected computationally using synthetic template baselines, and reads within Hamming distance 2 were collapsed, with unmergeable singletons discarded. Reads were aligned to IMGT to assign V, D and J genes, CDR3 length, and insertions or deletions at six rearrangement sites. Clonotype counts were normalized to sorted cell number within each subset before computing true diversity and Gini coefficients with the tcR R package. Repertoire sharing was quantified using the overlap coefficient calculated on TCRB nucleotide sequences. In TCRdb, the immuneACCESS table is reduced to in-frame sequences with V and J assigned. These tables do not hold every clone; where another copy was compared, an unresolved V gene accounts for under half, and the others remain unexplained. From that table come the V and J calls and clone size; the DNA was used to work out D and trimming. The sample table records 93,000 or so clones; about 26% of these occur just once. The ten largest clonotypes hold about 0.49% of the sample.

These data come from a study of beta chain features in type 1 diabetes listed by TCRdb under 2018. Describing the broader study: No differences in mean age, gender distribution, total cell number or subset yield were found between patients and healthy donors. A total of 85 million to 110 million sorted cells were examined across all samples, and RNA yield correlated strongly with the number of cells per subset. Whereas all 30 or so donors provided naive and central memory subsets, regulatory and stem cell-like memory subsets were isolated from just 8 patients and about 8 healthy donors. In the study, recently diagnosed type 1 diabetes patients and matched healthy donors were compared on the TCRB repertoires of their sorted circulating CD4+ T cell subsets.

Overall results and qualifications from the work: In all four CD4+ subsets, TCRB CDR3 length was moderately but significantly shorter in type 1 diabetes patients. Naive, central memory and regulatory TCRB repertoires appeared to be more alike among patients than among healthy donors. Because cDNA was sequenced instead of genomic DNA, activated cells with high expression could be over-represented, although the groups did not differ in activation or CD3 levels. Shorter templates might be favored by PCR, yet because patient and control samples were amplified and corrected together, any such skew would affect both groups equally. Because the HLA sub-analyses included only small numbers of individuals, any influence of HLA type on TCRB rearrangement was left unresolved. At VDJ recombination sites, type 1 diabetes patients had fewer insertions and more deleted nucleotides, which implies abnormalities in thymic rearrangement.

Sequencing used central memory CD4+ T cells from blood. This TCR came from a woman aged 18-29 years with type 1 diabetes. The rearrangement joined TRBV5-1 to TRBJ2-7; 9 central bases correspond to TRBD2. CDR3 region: CASSLTGAGGPYEQYF. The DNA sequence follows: TGCGCCAGCAGCTTGACAGGTGCGGGAGGGCCCTACGAGCAGTACTTC.